This T cell receptor (beta chain) was captured in a study of T cells in women clearing cervical HPV infection. Overall study: HLA type could not be excluded as a confounder. Study results and limitations: CIN3+ cases had significantly higher TCR repertoire richness than controls, but evenness did not differ. A classifier using richness and V gene abundances reached an AUC of more than 0.8.

The germline V gene has CDR1 SNHLY and CDR2 FYNNEI. This CDR3 comprises 15 residues. V was shortened by 0 bases and J by 1 base, with 9 bases between the two germline ends. Repertoires were generated with immunoSEQ multiplex PCR, while TCRdb's copy carries only in-frame clones and drops some. The table for this sample gives roughly 13,000 clones. Note on this clone: Antigen unknown. Read coverage stops 3 residues before the CDR3 terminus; the germline J gene supplies the remainder.

V is TRBV2 and J is TRBJ1-1; D is perhaps TRBD1 (6 bases). The sequence derives from a woman between 18 and 75 years old with a cervical HPV16 infection that either progressed to CIN3+ or cleared (not recorded which). The material sequenced was blood buffy coat. The sequenced part of the CDR3 DNA is TGTGCCAGCAGTGAAGCCGGACAGAAGAACACTGAA. Protein sequence: CASSEAGQKNTE. The entire CDR3 sequence reads CASSEAGQKNTEAFF.